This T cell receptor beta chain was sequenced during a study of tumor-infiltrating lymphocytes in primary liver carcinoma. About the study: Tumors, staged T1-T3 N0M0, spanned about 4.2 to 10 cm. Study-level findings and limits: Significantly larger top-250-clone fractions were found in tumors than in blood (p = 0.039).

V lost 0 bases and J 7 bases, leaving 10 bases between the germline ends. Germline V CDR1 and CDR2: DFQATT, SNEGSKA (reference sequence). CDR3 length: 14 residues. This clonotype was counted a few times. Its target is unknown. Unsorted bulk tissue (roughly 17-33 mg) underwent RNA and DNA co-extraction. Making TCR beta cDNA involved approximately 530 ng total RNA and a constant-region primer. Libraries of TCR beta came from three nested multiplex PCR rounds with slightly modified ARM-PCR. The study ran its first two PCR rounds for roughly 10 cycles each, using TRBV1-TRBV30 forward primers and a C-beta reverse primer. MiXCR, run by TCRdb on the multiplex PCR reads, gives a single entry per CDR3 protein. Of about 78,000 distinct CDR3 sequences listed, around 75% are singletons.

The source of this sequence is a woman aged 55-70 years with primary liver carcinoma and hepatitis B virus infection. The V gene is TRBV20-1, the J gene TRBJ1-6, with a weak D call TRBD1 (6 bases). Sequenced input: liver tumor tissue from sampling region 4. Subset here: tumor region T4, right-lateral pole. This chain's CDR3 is CSAREWQGNSPLHF. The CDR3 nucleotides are TGCAGTGCTAGAGAGTGGCAGGGGAATTCACCCCTCCACTTT.